These 20 T cell receptor beta chains share one sample of origin, sequenced in a study of shared clonotypes between healthy human individuals. Measured with immunoSEQ multiplex PCR; TCRdb has only the in-frame clones, and not every one. This table has approximately 2.1 million clones, just over 90% appearing once. The sample comprised naive CD4+ T cells from PBMCs. Subset noted: CD45RA+ positively selected. The receptors were sampled from a man aged 18 to 35 in good health. Some clones in this sample may be carry-over from other donors' samples.

V and J are TRBV28 and TRBJ2-7; TRBD1 aligns across 8 bases. The J segment lost 0 bases and the V segment lost 6 bases, leaving 7 bases of the junction unmatched. This CDR3 has 15 amino acids. Germline V gene sequence: CDR1 MDHEN, CDR2 SYDVKM. Written as DNA, the CDR3 is TGTGCCAGCAGGGGGAGACAGGGGTTCTCCTACGAGCAGTACTTC. Translating gives CASRGRQGFSYEQYF.

This chain uses TRBV5-1 with TRBJ2-1, with TRBD1 as a possible D gene (5 bases). Germline V lookup: CDR1 SGHRS, CDR2 YFSETQ. The CDR3 extends over 13 amino acids. The V gene lost 4 bases and the J gene lost 9 bases, with 14 bases spanning the gap. As DNA, the CDR3 is TGCGCCAGCAGCATAGGCAGGGCGGCTGAGCAGTTCTTC. Translation: CASSIGRAAEQFF. Using reference TRBV5-1 and TRBJ2-1 for the parts outside the CDR3, the full variable domain is KAGVTQTPRYLIKTRGQQVTLSCSPISGHRSVSWYQQTPGQGLQFLFEYFSETQRNKGNFPGRFSGRQFSNSRSEMNVSTLELGDSALYLCASSIGRAAEQFFGPGTRLTVL.

The chain uses TRBV4-1 and TRBJ1-5; D uncertain. This CDR3 contains 14 residues. Germline V CDR1 and CDR2: MGHRA, YSYEKL. Trimming pared 2 bases from V and 4 bases from J, leaving 9 bases between. The CDR3 DNA sequence: TGCGCCAGCAGCCAATGGTCAGTAAATCAGCCCCAGCATTTT. It specifies CASSQWSVNQPQHF.

This clone occurred once. This chain connects TRBV19 to TRBJ1-2, with no clear D. The CDR3 has 13 amino acids. V gave up 2 bases and J gave up 2 bases, with 6 bases separating them. Germline V lookup: CDR1 LNHDA, CDR2 SQIVND (reference sequence). The CDR3 DNA is TGTGCCAGTAGTATAAGTAAGAACTATGGCTACACCTTC. Amino acid sequence: CASSISKNYGYTF.

The V call is TRBV28, the J call TRBJ2-5, with D tentatively TRBD2 (5 bases). Germline CDR1 is MDHEN and CDR2 is SYDVKM. V lost 7 bases and J 1 base, leaving 22 bases between the germline ends. The CDR3 is made up of 17 amino acids. For the CDR3, the DNA is TGTGCCAGCACCCCCCCAAAGGGCGGGCCTTTCCAAGAGACCCAGTACTTC. Its translation is CASTPPKGGPFQETQYF.

V is TRBV27 and J is TRBJ2-5, with a weak D call TRBD2 (6 bases). The V gene lost 4 bases and the J gene lost 4 bases, with 13 bases spanning the gap. CDR3 size: 14 residues. The germline V gene encodes CDR1 MNHEY and CDR2 SMNVEV (reference sequence). CDR3 nucleotide sequence: TGTGCCAGCAGTTCAGGGACTTCGCGAGAGACCCAGTACTTC. Translated: CASSSGTSRETQYF.

This clone was picked up one time. The chain recombines TRBV18 with TRBJ2-7, with 7 positions matching TRBD1. CDR1 and CDR2 (germline): KGHSH, LQKENI. The CDR3 is made up of 15 amino acids. V gave up 2 bases and J gave up 2 bases; unmatched junction bases: 6. In nucleotides, the CDR3 is TGTGCCAGCTCACCAGGACAGGCTGCCCCCTACGAGCAGTACTTC. Translation gives CASSPGQAAPYEQYF.

V usage is TRBV19 and J usage is TRBJ2-3, with D possibly TRBD2 on 5 matching bases. Trimming removed 6 bases at V and 0 bases at J, with 7 bases between. The germline V gene encodes CDR1 LNHDA and CDR2 SQIVND (reference sequence). The CDR3 has 13 amino acids. In nucleotides, the CDR3 is TGTGCCAGTAGGGAGCGGAGCACAGATACGCAGTATTTT. This encodes CASRERSTDTQYF.

This chain uses TRBV5-1 with TRBJ1-5; D may be TRBD1 (5 bases). The germline gives CDR1 SGHRS, CDR2 YFSETQ. V lost 4 bases and J lost 6, with 17 bases in between. CDR3 length: 15 residues. CDR3 in amino acids: CASSIGTPGGQPQHF. In nucleotides, the CDR3 is TGCGCCAGCAGCATCGGGACGCCGGGAGGTCAGCCCCAGCATTTT.

The genes are TRBV19 and TRBJ2-5, with 8 bases aligning to TRBD1. The CDR3 spans 24 residues. From germline, CDR1 is LNHDA and CDR2 SQIVND (reference sequence). V shed 8 bases, J shed 1 base, and the junction held 36 bases outside the gene matches. The CDR3 coding sequence is TGTGCCAGTTCCTCCCCCGCAGGGGGCTGGGTGGGACCTCGGACCCACAACTTCCAAGAGACCCAGTACTTC. Its protein is CASSSPAGGWVGPRTHNFQETQYF.

The chain carries TRBV5-4 and TRBJ2-1; 11 bases are shared with TRBD2. Trimming cost V 4 bases and J 9 bases; bases outside gene matches: 9. The CDR3 spans 15 residues. Germline CDR1 is SGHNT and CDR2 is YYREEE (reference sequence). CDR3 sequence (DNA): TGTGCCAGCAGCGCGAATCCGGGACTAGCGGTTGAGCAGTTCTTC. This sequence encodes CASSANPGLAVEQFF.

V usage is TRBV7-9 and J usage is TRBJ2-1, with 10 bases fitting TRBD1. This CDR3 has 14 residues. Germline-derived CDR1 and CDR2 are SEHNR and FQNEAQ (reference sequence). V lost 4 bases and J lost 6; bases outside the gene matches: 3. The CDR3, as DNA: TGTGCCAGCAGCTCGACAGGGGGCGGCAATGAGCAGTTCTTC. Translating gives CASSSTGGGNEQFF.

The CDR3 protein is CATTPTTGGYIQYF. The CDR3, as DNA: TGTGCCACCACTCCAACGACAGGGGGTTACATTCAGTACTTC. This chain joins TRBV28 and TRBJ2-4; TRBD1 matches 9 bases. The CDR3 extends over 14 amino acids. V trimming: 10 bases; J trimming: 8 bases; junction bases outside the gene matches: 12. In germline, CDR1 is MDHEN, CDR2 SYDVKM.

The gene calls are TRBV4-2 and TRBJ1-2, with a possible D match to TRBD1 (5 bases). The CDR3 covers 15 residues. Between the trimmed V and J ends, which lost 0 bases and 4 bases, there was a span of 12 bases. Germline-derived CDR1 and CDR2 are LGHNA and YNFKEQ. The CDR3 DNA reads TGTGCCAGCAGCCAAGAGGTCCGGGGGTCCTATGGCTACACCTTC. This gives the protein CASSQEVRGSYGYTF.

Regarding this clone: Distinct nucleotide sequences in the sample also encode this CDR3. The chain has TRBV5-1 and TRBJ2-2; weak D call: TRBD2 (5 bases). V was cut by 0 bases and J by 0 bases, with 6 bases left in between. The CDR3 length is 15 residues. Germline assignment: CDR1 SGHRS and CDR2 YFSETQ. The CDR3: CASSLAGTNTGELFF. Here the CDR3 DNA reads TGCGCCAGCAGCTTGGCCGGGACGAACACCGGGGAGCTGTTTTTT.

The rearrangement links TRBV7-7 to TRBJ2-5; D is perhaps TRBD1 (5 bases). Germline CDR1 SSHAT, CDR2 FNYEAQ (reference sequence). With 3 bases removed from V and 1 base from J, the gap between germline ends came to 9 bases. This CDR3 spans 14 amino acids. The CDR3: CASSLTAFQETQYF. The CDR3 DNA reads as TGTGCCAGCAGCTTGACAGCGTTCCAAGAGACCCAGTACTTC.

This sequence joins TRBV5-1 and TRBJ1-4; 7 bases match TRBD1. V lost 5 bases and J lost 8; bases outside the gene matches: 9. This CDR3 contains 14 residues. Per the germline V gene, CDR1 is SGHRS and CDR2 is YFSETQ. The CDR3 spells CASRTGRLTEKLFF. CDR3 DNA sequence: TGCGCCAGCAGGACAGGGCGCCTAACGGAAAAACTGTTTTTT.

The V gene is TRBV5-1, the J gene TRBJ2-1, with TRBD1 identical over 9 bases. The germline V gene encodes CDR1 SGHRS and CDR2 YFSETQ. V dropped 4 bases and J dropped 7; count of bases not matched to a gene: 24. The CDR3 has 20 residues. CDR3 nucleotides: TGCGCCAGCAGCGTACCGACAGGGGGAGAGTCACCGGGACCACAAAATGAGCAGTTCTTC. Encoded protein: CASSVPTGGESPGPQNEQFF.

The V and J genes are TRBV27 and TRBJ2-2; 11 bases line up with TRBD1. Germline CDR1 is MNHEY and CDR2 is SMNVEV (reference sequence). The CDR3 has 17 amino acids. Trimming removed 1 base from V and 0 bases from J; junction bases left unmatched: 1. The CDR3 coding sequence is TGTGCCAGCAGTTTATGGGGACAGGGGGCGAACACCGGGGAGCTGTTTTTT. Its translation: CASSLWGQGANTGELFF.

The gene calls are TRBV4-1 and TRBJ2-1; D is uncertain. Trimming took off 4 bases at V and 5 bases at J, with 15 bases between the two ends. The CDR3 runs 15 residues. Germline CDR1 and CDR2: MGHRA and YSYEKL. CDR3 DNA sequence: TGCGCCAGCAGCCGACTGTTCTCGAAAAACAATGAGCAGTTCTTC. Its protein is CASSRLFSKNNEQFF.